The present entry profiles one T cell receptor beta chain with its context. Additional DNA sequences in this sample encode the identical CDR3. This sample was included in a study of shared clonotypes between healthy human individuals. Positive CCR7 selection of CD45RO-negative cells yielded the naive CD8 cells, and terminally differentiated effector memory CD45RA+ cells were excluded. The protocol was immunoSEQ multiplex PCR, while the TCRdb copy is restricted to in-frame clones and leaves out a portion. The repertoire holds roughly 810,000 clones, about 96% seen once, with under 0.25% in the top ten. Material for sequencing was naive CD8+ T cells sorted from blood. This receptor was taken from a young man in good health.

DNA for the CDR3: TGCGCCAGCAGTGAGGGGCAGGGGGGCTACGAGCAGTACTTC. Protein product: CASSEGQGGYEQYF. The rearrangement joins TRBV10-2 to TRBJ2-7, with a tentative D call TRBD1 (7 bases). The germline CDR1 and CDR2 sequences are WSHSY and SAAADI. The length of the CDR3 is 14 residues. V lost 2 bases and J 3 bases, leaving 11 bases between the germline ends.